One and the same sample provided the 10 T cell receptor beta chains below, sequenced in a study of Graves' ophthalmopathy and Graves' hyperthyroidism. Using RNA transcripts, the TCR beta CDR3 regions were amplified. An initial RT-PCR round employing HTBI primers preceded a second-round multiplex PCR. Using its own MiXCR run on the multiplex PCR reads, TCRdb lists one record per CDR3 protein. Of over a million distinct CDR3 sequences in the sample, approximately 35% are singletons; the top ten hold around 10%. Sequencing was carried out using peripheral blood or thyroid tissue (not recorded which). The source is an adult man with Graves' hyperthyroidism.

About this clonotype itself: A read error may be the cause here, since a much bigger clone is one base away. The CDR3 loop reads CATRDGGLENTEAFF. In DNA form, the CDR3 reads TGTGCCACCAGAGACGGGGGGCTAGAGAACACTGAAGCTTTCTTT. The chain has TRBV24-1 and TRBJ1-1, with a tentative D call TRBD1 (6 bases). V was shortened by 7 bases and J by 1 base, with 15 bases between the two germline ends. The CDR3 has 15 amino acids. CDR1 is KGHDR and CDR2 is SFDVKD in the germline V gene.

On this clonotype itself: A much larger clone sits a single nucleotide away, making a read error possible. The chain combines TRBV10-3 with TRBJ1-6, with unresolved D. The V and J ends lost 11 bases and 8 bases respectively, with 19 bases between them. The CDR3 spans 14 residues. Germline loops: CDR1 ENHRY, CDR2 SYGVKD. This CDR3 is CASHPGRADSPLHF. CDR3 bases: TGTGCCTCACACCCAGGCAGAGCTGATTCACCCCTCCACTTT.

This clonotype was counted at least ten times. This sequence joins TRBV2 and TRBJ2-5, with 8 bases that match TRBD2. With V trimmed by 2 bases and J by 4 bases, 6 bases remained unmatched. The CDR3 runs 15 residues. Germline V gene lookup returns CDR1 SNHLY and CDR2 FYNNEI. CDR3 region: CASSEFGLAGETQYF. The CDR3 DNA follows: TGTGCCAGCAGTGAATTTGGTCTAGCGGGAGAGACCCAGTACTTC.

The chain employs TRBV7-3 and TRBJ1-5; no reliable D call. Germline V gives CDR1 SGHTA, CDR2 FQGTGA. Trimming removed 2 bases from V and 5 bases from J, with 28 bases in between. The CDR3 has 20 amino acids. The CDR3 bases are TGTGCCAGCAGCTTATGGTTCGGCAGCGTTGAAGTTGAGAGGGATCAGCCCCAGCATTTT. Amino acids: CASSLWFGSVEVERDQPQHF.

There are a few counts of this clonotype. The rearrangement uses TRBV11-2 and TRBJ2-7; 9 bases align to TRBD2. The CDR3 covers 15 residues. CDR1 is SGHAT and CDR2 is FQNNGV in the germline V gene. After removal of 5 bases from V and 2 bases from J, the junction contained 7 bases not matched to a gene. The CDR3 nucleotides are TGTGCCAGCAGCCCTAGCCTAGCGGGACCCTACGAGCAGTACTTC. It encodes CASSPSLAGPYEQYF.

About this clonotype itself: A much larger clone is a single base away; this may be a read error. The conserved closing phenylalanine or tryptophan is absent in this CDR3, likely reflecting a read error. The chain links TRBV12-3 or TRBV12-4 to TRBJ1-1; tentatively, D is TRBD1 (6 bases). Trimming took off 5 bases at V and 6 bases at J, with 22 bases between the two ends. The length of the CDR3 is 16 residues. CDR3 residues: CASSQNRDSLRSEAFL. DNA for the CDR3: TGTGCCAGCAGTCAAAACAGGGATTCTTTGCGATCTGAAGCTTTCCTT.

V and J are TRBV7-9 and TRBJ2-7, with D unclear. CDR3 size: 15 residues. With 6 bases removed from V and 2 bases from J, the gap between germline ends came to 17 bases. Germline CDR1 SEHNR, CDR2 FQNEAQ (reference sequence). The CDR3 DNA is TGTGCCAGCAGTTTATCCTCCTACAGCACCTACGAGCAGTACTTC. Its protein is CASSLSSYSTYEQYF.

This clonotype was detected once. V usage is TRBV25-1 and J usage is TRBJ1-2; TRBD1 is a possible D gene (5 bases). The CDR3 is 14 residues long. The germline V gene has CDR1 MGHDK and CDR2 SYGVNS. V lost 8 bases and J lost 6, with 19 bases in between. The CDR3 spells CASVEEGGGHGYTF. In DNA form, the CDR3 reads TGTGCCAGCGTTGAAGAGGGTGGGGGTCATGGCTACACCTTC.

The genes are TRBV2 and TRBJ2-7; possible D gene TRBD1, 6 bases. This CDR3 region has 15 residues. V shed 0 bases and J shed 2 bases, with 11 bases lying between them. Germline V gene data show CDR1 as SNHLY and CDR2 as FYNNEI. Here the CDR3 DNA reads TGTGCCAGCAGTGAAGCCCCAGGGGTAACCTACGAGCAGTACTTC. Amino acids: CASSEAPGVTYEQYF.

The chain has TRBV2 and TRBJ1-4; D is ambiguous. The CDR3 is 14 residues long. Trimming took 6 bases from V and 4 from J, leaving 12 bases between them. Per germline, CDR1 SNHLY and CDR2 FYNNEI. This CDR3 is CASRVAGNNEKLFF. Written as DNA, the CDR3 is TGTGCCAGCAGGGTAGCGGGAAATAATGAAAAACTGTTTTTT.